This T cell receptor (beta chain) was identified in a study of blood T cell repertoires in COVID-19. Study information: From T cells, B-cell-depleted T cells, or PBMCs came the material, which was cDNA or gDNA.

Germline values: CDR1 GTSNPN, CDR2 SVGIG (reference sequence). CDR3 size: 18 residues. The trim removed 0 bases at V and 5 bases at J, leaving 16 bases unmatched. Seattle enrolled patients during active infection and tracked them longitudinally. Authors' analysis steps: The authors estimated nucleated cell counts from reference gene primer amplification. Sequencing used immunoSEQ multiplex PCR; TCRdb keeps in-frame clones, though not all of them. For V, J and clone size, that table is used; D and trimming come from the DNA. The sample contains 200,000 to 250,000 clones, around 83% of which appear only once.

The V and J genes are TRBV30 and TRBJ2-3; 8 bases agree with TRBD1. Sequencing used peripheral blood. The clonotype originates from a woman aged 50 to 60 with COVID-19, enrolled during active disease. The CDR3 here is CAWSVREGGQVPKDTQYF. The CDR3 region has the DNA TGTGCCTGGAGTGTACGAGAGGGGGGACAGGTCCCGAAAGATACGCAGTATTTT.